The 32 T cell receptor beta chains in this list originate from one sample, sequenced in a study of blood T cells in healthy people across ages. Alongside a J-beta primer mix, a sample-barcoded 5' primer served in a second PCR lasting roughly 7 to 11 cycles. TCRdb redid the calling of the 5' RACE reads with MiXCR, one entry per CDR3 protein. The data hold 700,000 to 900,000 distinct CDR3 sequences, with about 53% observed a single time. Sequencing used blood. All receptors derive from an elderly man in good health.

J is TRBJ1-2 and V is TRBV6-6, with D possibly being TRBD1 (6 bases). V lost 8 bases and J 2 bases, leaving 15 bases between the germline ends. This CDR3 has 14 amino acids. CDR1 is MNHNY, CDR2 SVGAGI, per germline (reference sequence). CDR3 in DNA: TGTGCCAGCGGGGGGGGCGGGCCAAACTATGGCTACACCTTC. Its translation is CASGGGGPNYGYTF.

This chain uses TRBV5-1 with TRBJ2-4, with D hard to call. The V gene's germline CDR1 is SGHRS and CDR2 YFSETQ. This CDR3 has 13 residues. Trimming stripped 2 bases from V and 7 bases from J, with 10 bases between. The DNA for the CDR3 is TGCGCCAGCAGCTTCGAGGTAGAGAACATTCAGTACTTC. Translating gives CASSFEVENIQYF.

This chain uses TRBV18 with TRBJ2-7; no firm D call. The V gene's germline CDR1 is KGHSH and CDR2 LQKENI. The ends were cut back, 2 bases at V and 1 base at J, with 12 bases in the middle. The CDR3 totals 15 residues. The DNA for the CDR3 is TGTGCCAGCTCACCATACCGGGCCTCGTCCTACGAGCAGTACTTC. Translating it yields CASSPYRASSYEQYF.

The V call is TRBV10-3, the J call TRBJ2-1; TRBD2 might be the D (6 bases). This CDR3 has 15 residues. CDR1 and CDR2 (germline): ENHRY, SYGVKD. The ends were cut back, 2 bases at V and 2 bases at J, with 10 bases in the middle. The CDR3 reads CAISEGLPTYNEQFF. The CDR3 coding sequence is TGTGCCATCAGTGAGGGACTACCTACCTACAATGAGCAGTTCTTC.

This clonotype was found a few times. The J gene is TRBJ2-1, the V gene TRBV20-1; possible D gene TRBD1, 6 bases. Trimming left V 6 bases short and J 9 bases short, with 18 bases between. CDR3 size: 13 residues. Germline CDR1 DFQATT, CDR2 SNEGSKA (reference sequence). DNA of the CDR3: TGCAGTGCCCCGGCGACAGGCAGGGGTGAGCAGTTCTTC. Amino acid sequence: CSAPATGRGEQFF.

This chain connects TRBV6-1 to TRBJ2-3, with 7 bases identical to TRBD2. Trimming cost V 1 base and J 14 bases; bases outside gene matches: 15. CDR1 MNHNS and CDR2 SASEGT come from the germline V gene. The CDR3 is 15 residues long. Here the CDR3 reads CASSEGAGVHRYAYF. In DNA form, the CDR3 reads TGTGCCAGCAGTGAAGGGGCGGGAGTTCACAGATACGCGTATTTT.

The rearrangement links TRBV28 to TRBJ2-4; D could derive from TRBD1 or TRBD2 (5 bases each). The CDR3 covers 11 residues. The germline V gene encodes CDR1 MDHEN and CDR2 SYDVKM. Trimming shortened V by 7 bases and J by 6 bases, and 7 bases separated the two germline ends. The CDR3 nucleotides read TGTGCCAGCAATGGGGGAAACATTCAGTACTTC. Translated: CASNGGNIQYF.

The V call is TRBV12-3 or TRBV12-4, the J call TRBJ2-2; D call uncertain. V dropped 3 bases and J dropped 9 bases, with 8 bases sitting between them. The length of the CDR3 is 12 residues. CDR3: CASSFGLWELFF. The CDR3, as DNA: TGTGCCAGCAGTTTTGGGCTCTGGGAGCTGTTTTTT.

J is TRBJ1-5 and V is TRBV20-1; D gene unclear. V gave up 0 bases and J gave up 6 bases, with 15 bases separating them. This CDR3 spans 15 amino acids. Germline loops: CDR1 DFQATT, CDR2 SNEGSKA (reference sequence). In nucleotides, the CDR3 is TGCAGTGCTAGAGATCGTAGACATCTTGGTCAGCCCCAGCATTTT. Translated, it gives CSARDRRHLGQPQHF.

V usage is TRBV20-1 and J usage is TRBJ1-2; D may be TRBD1 (5 bases). The CDR3 spans 11 residues. CDR1 is DFQATT, CDR2 SNEGSKA, per germline (reference sequence). Trimming shortened V by 6 bases and J by 7 bases, and 12 bases separated the two germline ends. DNA for the CDR3: TGCAGTGCGAAGGGGCAGATTGGCTACACCTTC. Protein product: CSAKGQIGYTF.

As DNA, the CDR3 is TGTGCCAGCAGCCGTGGATCTAGCGGGAGCAGCTCCTACGAGCAGTACTTC. This encodes CASSRGSSGSSSYEQYF. The V call is TRBV7-2, the J call TRBJ2-7, with TRBD2 identical over 10 bases. Germline V gene data show CDR1 as SGHTA and CDR2 as FQGNSA. V lost 5 bases and J lost 0; bases outside the gene matches: 10. The CDR3 runs 17 residues.

The chain carries TRBV5-1 and TRBJ2-7, with 10 positions matching TRBD2. The germline V gene has CDR1 SGHRS and CDR2 YFSETQ. V lost 3 bases, J lost 0 bases, and 9 bases stayed unmatched. CDR3 length: 17 amino acids. The CDR3 DNA is TGCGCCAGCAGCTCGGATGGGAGACTAGCGGGCTCCTACGAGCAGTACTTC. Protein sequence: CASSSDGRLAGSYEQYF.

The rearrangement joins TRBV27 to TRBJ2-1; D unclear. The germline CDR1 and CDR2 sequences are MNHEY and SMNVEV (reference sequence). The CDR3 totals 14 residues. Trimming stripped 4 bases from V and 2 bases from J, with 9 bases between. The CDR3 DNA is TGTGCCAGCAGTTCTCGGGCCCCCTACAATGAGCAGTTCTTC. It encodes CASSSRAPYNEQFF.

The chain links TRBV29-1 to TRBJ2-5, with 7 nucleotides matching TRBD1. The germline V gene has CDR1 SQVTM and CDR2 ANQGSEA. This CDR3 is built from 12 residues. V lost 6 bases, J lost 11 bases, and 12 bases stayed unmatched. The CDR3 DNA follows: TGCAGCGTATCTCAAGGGGGCAATGAGCAGTACTTC. It translates to CSVSQGGNEQYF.

The chain has TRBV7-6 and TRBJ2-7; D assignment may be TRBD1 or TRBD2 (5 bases each). Germline lookup yields CDR1 SGHVS and CDR2 FNYEAQ. Trimming shortened V by 5 bases and J by 5 bases, and 16 bases separated the two germline ends. CDR3 length equals 14 residues. CDR3: CASSNPRGANEQYF. The CDR3 coding sequence is TGTGCCAGCAGCAACCCCCGAGGGGCCAACGAGCAGTACTTC. The complete variable domain, with remaining parts taken from reference TRBV7-6 and TRBJ2-7, reads GAGVSQSPRYKVTKRGQDVALRCDPISGHVSLYWYRQALGQGPEFLTYFNYEAQQDKSGLPNDRFSAERPEGSISTLTIQRTEQRDSAMYRCASSNPRGANEQYFGPGTRLTVT.

The chain combines TRBV12-3 or TRBV12-4 with TRBJ1-1; a possible D gene is TRBD1 (6 bases). Trimming pared 3 bases from V and 5 bases from J, leaving 10 bases between. The CDR3 length is 13 residues. In nucleotides, the CDR3 is TGTGCCAGCAGTTTGGCGCAGGGGACTGAAGCTTTCTTT. It codes for CASSLAQGTEAFF.

This clonotype was seen repeatedly, ten times or more. The V gene is TRBV20-1, the J gene TRBJ2-7, with a tentative D call TRBD2 (5 bases). The germline V and J ends were trimmed by 7 bases and 0 bases, with 10 bases remaining between them. The CDR3 has 12 residues. CDR1 is DFQATT, CDR2 SNEGSKA, per germline (reference sequence). Here the CDR3 DNA reads TGCAGTGTAACGGGGAACTCCTACGAGCAGTACTTC. This gives the protein CSVTGNSYEQYF.

The chain couples TRBV15 to TRBJ2-1; D uncertain. The CDR3 is made up of 14 amino acids. CDR1 is LNHNV and CDR2 is YYDKDF in the germline V gene (reference sequence). Trimming removed 0 bases at V and 10 bases at J, with 13 bases between. The CDR3 spells CATSREGTTYEQFF. Written as DNA, the CDR3 is TGTGCCACCAGCAGAGAAGGCACAACCTACGAGCAGTTCTTC.

This clonotype was recorded a few times. This chain connects TRBV25-1 to TRBJ1-1; TRBD1 might be the D (6 bases). Trimming removed 2 bases at V and 2 bases at J, with 12 bases between. CDR1 is MGHDK and CDR2 is SYGVNS in the germline V gene. The CDR3 totals 15 residues. CDR3 sequence reads: CASSEIGTQNTEAFF. The CDR3, as DNA: TGTGCCAGCAGTGAAATAGGGACACAAAACACTGAAGCTTTCTTT.

The chain uses TRBV27 and TRBJ1-3; a possible D gene is TRBD1 (5 bases). The CDR3 is 15 amino acids. The germline V gene encodes CDR1 MNHEY and CDR2 SMNVEV (reference sequence). V lost 5 bases to trimming and J lost 0 bases, with 11 bases between them. This chain's CDR3 is CASSGGPYSGNTIYF. DNA of the CDR3: TGTGCCAGCAGTGGGGGACCTTACTCTGGAAACACCATATATTTT.

This clonotype was seen a handful of times. The chain recombines TRBV20-1 with TRBJ2-3, with a tentative D call TRBD2 (5 bases). Trimming took off 5 bases at V and 14 bases at J, with 20 bases between the two ends. The length of the CDR3 is 12 residues. Per the germline V gene, CDR1 is DFQATT and CDR2 is SNEGSKA (reference sequence). The CDR3 loop is CSADKAGRYAYF. In nucleotides, the CDR3 is TGCAGTGCTGACAAGGCGGGCAGATACGCGTATTTT.

J is TRBJ2-5 and V is TRBV6-1; D possibly corresponds to TRBD1 (6 bases). The ends were cut back, 4 bases at V and 3 bases at J, with 9 bases in the middle. CDR3 length: 13 amino acids. In germline, CDR1 is MNHNS, CDR2 SASEGT. Here the CDR3 reads CASSAGQKETQYF. CDR3 bases: TGTGCCAGCAGTGCCGGACAGAAAGAGACCCAGTACTTC.

As to this clonotype: No conserved phenylalanine or tryptophan ends this CDR3, so it is likely a read error. This chain uses TRBV19 with TRBJ1-1, with D possibly TRBD1 on 5 matching bases. This CDR3 is built from 15 residues. V was cut by 4 bases and J by 4 bases, with 16 bases left in between. Germline CDR1 LNHDA, CDR2 SQIVND (reference sequence). The CDR3 sequence: CASSTGLGRGTEAFY. The CDR3 DNA sequence: TGTGCCAGTAGTACGGGTCTCGGAAGGGGCACTGAAGCTTTCTAT.

The rearrangement links TRBV3-1 to TRBJ2-7; no clear D gene. Germline CDR1 is LGHDT and CDR2 is YNNKEL (reference sequence). This CDR3 has 17 residues. Between the trimmed V and J ends, which lost 0 bases and 5 bases, there was a span of 20 bases. CDR3 bases: TGTGCCAGCAGCCAAGATGAGCCAATTCTCCCCCTTGACGAGCAGTACTTC. Translating it yields CASSQDEPILPLDEQYF.

This clonotype has just a few counts. The rearrangement uses TRBV7-2 and TRBJ2-1, with 8 bases fitting TRBD2. Trimming cost V 6 bases and J 7 bases; bases outside gene matches: 14. This CDR3 comprises 16 residues. CDR1 and CDR2 (germline): SGHTA, FQGNSA. The CDR3 DNA reads TGTGCCAGCAGAAACCCAGGTGCGGGGGGTCGAAATGAGCAGTTCTTC. Residues: CASRNPGAGGRNEQFF. Using reference TRBV7-2 and TRBJ2-1 for the parts outside the CDR3, the full variable domain is GAGVSQSPSNKVTEKGKDVELRCDPISGHTALYWYRQSLGQGLEFLIYFQGNSAPDKSGLPSDRFSAERTGGSVSTLTIQRTQQEDSAVYLCASRNPGAGGRNEQFFGPGTRLTVL.

The chain combines TRBV16 with TRBJ2-3; the match to TRBD1 covers 9 bases. With 4 bases clipped from V and 14 bases from J, the junction kept 16 bases outside the gene matches. CDR1 is KGHSY, CDR2 FQNENV, per germline. The CDR3 runs 15 residues. The CDR3 here is CASSRPGQGNRYAYF. DNA for the CDR3: TGTGCCAGCAGCCGACCGGGACAGGGAAACAGATACGCGTATTTT. Full variable domain (rest looked up from reference TRBV16 and TRBJ2-3): GEEVAQTPKHLVRGEGQKAKLYCAPIKGHSYVFWYQQVLKNEFKFLISFQNENVFDETGMPKERFSAKCLPNSPCSLEIQATKLEDSAVYFCASSRPGQGNRYAYFGPGTRLTVL.

The CDR3: CASSESAGSYGYTF. CDR3 nucleotide sequence: TGTGCCAGCAGTGAGTCTGCCGGCTCCTATGGCTACACCTTC. The chain couples TRBV2 to TRBJ1-2; D remains unclear. CDR3 size: 14 residues. Germline V lookup: CDR1 SNHLY, CDR2 FYNNEI. The V and J ends lost 3 bases and 4 bases respectively, with 12 bases between them. The whole variable domain, filled in from reference TRBV2 and TRBJ1-2, reads EPEVTQTPSHQVTQMGQEVILRCVPISNHLYFYWYRQILGQKVEFLVSFYNNEISEKSEIFDDQFSVERPDGSNFTLKIRSTKLEDSAMYFCASSESAGSYGYTFGSGTRLTVV.

This chain uses TRBV15 with TRBJ2-5, with 7 bases lining up with TRBD1. Trimming took 0 bases from V and 2 from J; bases not matched to a gene: 3. Looked up from germline, CDR1 is LNHNV and CDR2 is YYDKDF (reference sequence). This CDR3 is built from 15 residues. CDR3: CATSRDRGTQETQYF. DNA of the CDR3: TGTGCCACCAGCAGAGACAGGGGGACACAAGAGACCCAGTACTTC.

The J gene is TRBJ1-1, the V gene TRBV12-3 or TRBV12-4; unclear D gene. Trimming shortened V by 1 base and J by 2 bases, and 8 bases separated the two germline ends. CDR3 length: 14 residues. The CDR3 loop reads CASSLDGINTEAFF. The CDR3 DNA reads TGTGCCAGCAGTTTAGACGGGATAAACACTGAAGCTTTCTTT.

This clonotype has more than one count but fewer than ten. V usage is TRBV12-3 or TRBV12-4 and J usage is TRBJ2-3; the D gene could be TRBD1 or TRBD2 (5 bases each). The CDR3 spans 15 residues. Trimming cost V 6 bases and J 5 bases, with 18 bases left between them. The CDR3 region has the DNA TGTGCCAGCAGCCGAGGGGCGGAATTGGGAGATACGCAGTATTTT. Translation gives CASSRGAELGDTQYF.

The rearrangement uses TRBV21-1 and TRBJ1-2; the DNA was not compared with TRBD1, the D call given in the table. TRBV21-1 is marked as a pseudogene. This CDR3 has 14 residues. The CDR3 DNA reads as TGTGCCAGCAGCAAGTGGGACGTCCACTATGGCTACACCTTC. Encoded protein: CASSKWDVHYGYTF.

With respect to this clonotype: Since a much larger clone is just one base distant, this may be a read error. The rearrangement links TRBV15 to TRBJ2-5, with 7 bases matching TRBD1. The trim removed 1 base at V and 11 bases at J, leaving 16 bases unmatched. CDR1 is LNHNV, CDR2 YYDKDF, per germline (reference sequence). The length of the CDR3 is 16 residues. Here the CDR3 reads CATSRGNRGGLNEQYF. For the CDR3, the DNA is TGTGCCACCAGCAGAGGAAACAGGGGCGGGTTAAATGAGCAGTACTTC.